The entry below describes one T cell receptor beta chain. The entry originates in a study of blood T cell repertoires in COVID-19. Across the whole study: Sources were T cells, B-cell-depleted T cells, or PBMCs; the material itself was cDNA or gDNA.

Germline values: CDR1 SGHNT, CDR2 YENEEA. The CDR3 extends over 18 amino acids. Trimming took 5 bases from V and 4 from J; bases not matched to a gene: 10. The table came from immunoSEQ multiplex PCR; TCRdb's copy has only in-frame clones and leaves some out. The sample has about 85,000 clones; nearly 90% are singletons. The receptor was derived from an elderly woman with active or convalescent COVID-19. This chain joins TRBV11-3 and TRBJ2-3; 15 bases agree with TRBD2. The specimen sequenced was peripheral blood. Here the CDR3 reads CASSKGLAGGSGADTQYF. The CDR3 DNA follows: TGTGCCAGCAGCAAGGGACTAGCGGGAGGTTCAGGGGCAGATACGCAGTATTTT. The full variable domain, with the rest looked up from reference TRBV11-3 and TRBJ2-3, is EAGVVQSPRYKIIEKKQPVAFWCNPISGHNTLYWYLQNLGQGPELLIRYENEEAVDDSQLPKDRFSAERLKGVDSTLKIQPAELGDSAVYLCASSKGLAGGSGADTQYFGPGTRLTVL.